This T cell receptor (beta chain) was identified during a study of OX40 agonist ivuxolimab in advanced cancers. On the study more broadly: People who had prior anti-PD-1, anti-PD-L1 or anti-CTLA-4 therapy could take part, and less than 50% had some.

Clones were read by immunoSEQ multiplex PCR, and TCRdb kept only the in-frame ones, dropping some. The table lists about 61,000 clones, approximately 90% of them singletons. Study-level points and caveats: Both CD4+ and CD8+ T cell populations in blood had undergone clonal expansion by week 6 at 0.1 to 3.0 mg/kg.

On this clone: What it recognizes is unknown.

The clonotype originates from an adult with an advanced solid tumor such as melanoma, head and neck, liver or kidney cancer. The starting material was CD4+ or CD8+ T cells sorted from blood, obtained in a trial of the OX40 agonist ivuxolimab.

DNA of the CDR3: TGTGCCAGCAGCAAATCCGGGACAGGGGATTCCTACGAGCAGTACTTC. Encoded protein: CASSKSGTGDSYEQYF. This chain uses TRBV21-1 with TRBJ2-7; the D segment call TRBD1 is taken from the table without a DNA check. TRBV21-1 is annotated as a pseudogene. The CDR3 has 16 amino acids.